Listed here is a single T cell receptor (beta chain). The sample holds a few counts of this clone. This clone's antigen is unknown. Per-nucleotide qualities are absent, and no much larger clonotype sits a single base away. Collaborating institutions collected whole blood in K2EDTA tubes following their own protocols. For TCRbeta analysis, collaborators shipped samples as frozen whole blood, isolated PBMCs, or DNA extracted from either of those sample types. The record originates from a study of blood T cell repertoires in COVID-19 (dated by TCRdb to the early 2020s). The study in broad terms: The collaborator samples originated in the United States, Italy and Spain and spanned the acute and convalescent phases of COVID-19. Where available, HLA class I and class II types were obtained from metadata supplied by the sample provider rather than from assay-based typing. Deeply sampled blood TCRbeta repertoires from subjects exposed to, actively infected with, or recovered from COVID-19 were included in the dataset. The prospective study material was composed of cDNA or gDNA derived from T cells, B-cell-depleted T cells, or PBMCs. The repertoires were released in a freely available public database intended as a resource for research on the immune response to SARS-CoV-2. Sample metadata almost always included a de-identified subject ID, COVID-19 status, age in years and sex. The samples were drawn from two sources: the first 160 participants of the ongoing ImmuneRACE study, and 1,254 subjects contributed by 6 global collaborators. Results the study describes overall, beyond this receptor: How much clinical and demographic metadata was included differed by source and by participant, and the metadata was provided uncurated.

V lost 0 bases and J lost 5 bases; the stretch between them is 20 bases long. CDR1 SGHKS and CDR2 YYEKEE were looked up in the germline V gene (reference sequence). Taken from cysteine to phenylalanine, the CDR3 has 17 residues. Kept here is only the CDR3 DNA, which spans 51 bases and is read in frame from base 1. TCRbeta CDR3 regions were amplified from genomic DNA using the immunoSEQ Assay, a bias-controlled multiplex PCR. The study's processing was this. The number of nucleated cells in each sample was estimated from the amplification of reference gene primers within the assay. To quantify the absolute abundance of each unique TCRbeta CDR3 rearrangement, sequence reads were collapsed and filtered. Productive Simpson clonality was computed per sample as the square root of Simpson's diversity index over productive rearrangements. In its TCRdb copy, this immuneACCESS table keeps in-frame sequences only and misses some clones. Where compared with another copy, unresolved V genes explain less than half of these, and the others have no known cause. The V and J calls and clone size were taken over from that table, and D and trimming were inferred from the DNA. The sample table contains around 200,000 clones; only one count was recorded for 80% to 90% of them. Roughly 8% of the sample is taken by the ten largest.

Sequencing input: peripheral blood. The TCR comes from a woman between 50 and 59 years old with acute or convalescent COVID-19. The chain uses TRBV5-5 and TRBJ2-5, and possibly TRBD2, on 5 matching bases. The base sequence is TGTGCCAGCAGCTTGGCCGTGCGCGGGTCGCCTCCGGAGACCCAGTACTTC. Its amino acids are CASSLAVRGSPPETQYF.